This TCR beta chain was retrieved from a study of blood T cell repertoires in COVID-19. The overall study: Sources were T cells, B-cell-depleted T cells, or PBMCs; the material itself was cDNA or gDNA.

Points on this clone: Other nucleotide sequences in the sample specify the same CDR3.

Original processing methods: Amplification with reference gene primers provided the estimates of nucleated cell counts. Method: immunoSEQ multiplex PCR; TCRdb's copy keeps in-frame clones and lacks some. V and J calls and clone size come straight from that table; D and trimming were deduced from the DNA. This table holds tens of thousands of clones, around 88% found once. From germline, CDR1 is SGDLS and CDR2 YYNGEE. Trimming removed 0 bases at V and 5 bases at J, with 8 bases between. This CDR3 is built from 13 residues. This sequence joins TRBV9 and TRBJ2-5; D not certain. The TCR comes from a human donor in a cohort sampled during active COVID-19. Sequenced sample: peripheral blood. This chain's CDR3 is CASSVDSRETQYF. CDR3 sequence (DNA): TGTGCCAGCAGCGTAGACAGCAGGGAGACCCAGTACTTC.